These 22 T cell receptor beta chains were sequenced from one sample in a study of blood T cell repertoires in COVID-19. TCRdb's table, derived via immunoSEQ multiplex PCR, lists solely in-frame clones and lacks some. This sample has about 350,000 clones, with almost 90% found just once. The sample was PBMCs or T cells enriched from blood (not recorded which). All receptors derive from a woman aged 25-40 years who had been exposed to COVID-19.

The chain is built from TRBV7-6 and TRBJ2-1; D perhaps matches TRBD2 (6 bases). The germline CDR1 and CDR2 sequences are SGHVS and FNYEAQ. Deletions cut 5 bases from V and 0 bases from J, with 11 bases between. The CDR3 covers 15 residues. In DNA, the CDR3 is TGTGCCAGCAGCCGGGAGCCCCTCTCCTACAATGAGCAGTTCTTC. The encoded protein is CASSREPLSYNEQFF.

This clone was detected a few times. The CDR3 DNA reads as TGTGCCAGCAGCCCGGATAGCGGACACCAAGAGACCCAGTACTTC. It translates to CASSPDSGHQETQYF. The J gene is TRBJ2-5, the V gene TRBV9, with TRBD2 as a possible D gene (6 bases). The CDR3 is 15 amino acids. Germline-derived CDR1 and CDR2 are SGDLS and YYNGEE. The germline V and J ends were trimmed by 4 bases and 0 bases, with 13 bases remaining between them.

CDR3 in DNA: TGTGCCAGCAGCTTAGGGCTAGCGGGAGACGAAGATACGCAGTATTTT. This translates into CASSLGLAGDEDTQYF. This sequence joins TRBV11-3 and TRBJ2-3, with 10 nucleotides matching TRBD2. The length of the CDR3 is 16 residues. Germline V CDR1 and CDR2: SGHNT, YENEEA. Trimming took 1 base from V and 5 from J; bases not matched to a gene: 6.

V usage is TRBV19 and J usage is TRBJ2-5; the match to TRBD1 covers 9 bases. V lost 5 bases to trimming and J lost 0 bases; unmatched junction nucleotides: 4. The germline gives CDR1 LNHDA, CDR2 SQIVND (reference sequence). This CDR3 region has 15 residues. This CDR3 is CASSLGQGYQETQYF. CDR3 in DNA: TGTGCCAGTAGTCTAGGACAGGGGTACCAAGAGACCCAGTACTTC. Based on the CDR3 plus reference TRBV19 and TRBJ2-5, the full variable domain is DGGITQSPKYLFRKEGQNVTLSCEQNLNHDAMYWYRQDPGQGLRLIYYSQIVNDFQKGDIAEGYSVSREKKESFPLTVTSAQKNPTAFYLCASSLGQGYQETQYFGPGTRLLVL.

This clone appeared a few times. The CDR3 here is CASSPLSETQYF. The CDR3 DNA is TGTGCCAGCAGCCCTCTCTCAGAGACCCAGTACTTC. The genes are TRBV28 and TRBJ2-5; the D is unclear. Deletions cut 6 bases from V and 4 bases from J, with 9 bases between. Per the germline V gene, CDR1 is MDHEN and CDR2 is SYDVKM. The CDR3 has 12 residues.

The chain has TRBV15 and TRBJ2-3; TRBD2 aligns across 9 bases. V lost 0 bases, J lost 2 bases, and 12 bases stayed unmatched. The germline V gene encodes CDR1 LNHNV and CDR2 YYDKDF (reference sequence). This CDR3 has 19 residues. In nucleotides, the CDR3 is TGTGCCACCAGCAGAGATCCCCCCGGGGTAGCGGGAGACACAGATACGCAGTATTTT. Translated, it gives CATSRDPPGVAGDTDTQYF. The variable domain in full, completed from reference TRBV15 and TRBJ2-3, reads DAMVIQNPRYQVTQFGKPVTLSCSQTLNHNVMYWYQQKSSQAPKLLFHYYDKDFNNEADTPDNFQSRRPNTSFCFLDIRSPGLGDTAMYLCATSRDPPGVAGDTDTQYFGPGTRLTVL.

The rearrangement uses TRBV28 and TRBJ2-7; TRBD2 agrees at 8 bases. Per the germline V gene, CDR1 is MDHEN and CDR2 is SYDVKM. V was pared by 8 bases and J by 4 bases, with 10 bases of the junction left unmatched. The CDR3 covers 14 residues. In nucleotides, the CDR3 is TGTGCCAGCGGAAACGCGGGAGGCATGTACGAGCAGTACTTC. Protein: CASGNAGGMYEQYF.

Details on this clone: This specimen includes other DNA sequences encoding the same CDR3. V is TRBV28 and J is TRBJ2-1; possibly TRBD2 for D (5 bases). The V gene's germline CDR1 is MDHEN and CDR2 SYDVKM. The V gene lost 3 bases and the J gene lost 0 bases, with 9 bases spanning the gap. The CDR3 consists of 15 residues. The CDR3 reads CASSLGGSSYNEQFF. The CDR3 nucleotides are TGTGCCAGCAGTTTGGGCGGGTCCTCCTACAATGAGCAGTTCTTC.

There are a few counts of this clone. The gene calls are TRBV5-1 and TRBJ2-5, with 12 bases aligning to TRBD2. The V and J ends lost 0 bases and 5 bases, in that order; junction bases with no gene match: 11. Per germline, CDR1 SGHRS and CDR2 YFSETQ. CDR3 size: 18 residues. The chain's CDR3 is CASSLAPPGTSGSETQYF. DNA for the CDR3: TGCGCCAGCAGCTTGGCCCCTCCCGGGACTAGCGGGTCGGAGACCCAGTACTTC. The whole variable domain, filled in from reference TRBV5-1 and TRBJ2-5, reads KAGVTQTPRYLIKTRGQQVTLSCSPISGHRSVSWYQQTPGQGLQFLFEYFSETQRNKGNFPGRFSGRQFSNSRSEMNVSTLELGDSALYLCASSLAPPGTSGSETQYFGPGTRLLVL.

This chain uses TRBV5-1 with TRBJ2-3; D unclear. Between the trimmed V and J ends, which lost 6 bases and 0 bases, there was a span of 8 bases. Germline CDR1 SGHRS, CDR2 YFSETQ. The CDR3 sequence is 13 residues long. The CDR3 coding sequence is TGCGCCAGCACATACTTCAGCACAGATACGCAGTATTTT. This translates into CASTYFSTDTQYF.

The chain is built from TRBV6-5 and TRBJ2-1, with 7 bases matching TRBD2. With 8 bases clipped from V and 7 bases from J, the junction kept 8 bases outside the gene matches. CDR3 length: 13 residues. Germline values: CDR1 MNHEY, CDR2 SVGAGI. The DNA of the CDR3 is TGTGCCAGCTGGGCGGGAGCGCGGAATGAGCAGTTCTTC. Translation gives CASWAGARNEQFF.

The V and J genes are TRBV18 and TRBJ2-3, with D perhaps TRBD2 (6 bases). Deletions cut 0 bases from V and 2 bases from J, with 21 bases between. CDR1 and CDR2 from the germline V gene are KGHSH and LQKENI. This CDR3 is built from 19 residues. CDR3: CASSPPPSIREPFTDTQYF. The CDR3 DNA is TGTGCCAGCTCACCACCGCCGTCCATACGGGAGCCCTTCACAGATACGCAGTATTTT.

The rearrangement uses TRBV6-5 and TRBJ2-2; tentative D call: TRBD1 (6 bases). The germline V and J ends were trimmed by 5 bases and 4 bases, with 14 bases remaining between them. Germline CDR1 reads MNHEY; CDR2 reads SVGAGI. This CDR3 region has 15 residues. CDR3 sequence reads: CASSTTGLVTGELFF. Here the CDR3 DNA reads TGTGCCAGCAGTACGACAGGTTTGGTCACCGGGGAGCTGTTTTTT.

V usage is TRBV27 and J usage is TRBJ1-5; no clear D gene. The length of the CDR3 is 10 residues. Germline V gene sequence: CDR1 MNHEY, CDR2 SMNVEV (reference sequence). The V end lost 7 bases, the J end lost 8 bases, and 6 bases lay between the germline ends. The CDR3 reads CASTRKPQHF. CDR3 bases: TGTGCCAGCACCAGAAAGCCCCAGCATTTT.

The chain combines TRBV24-1 with TRBJ2-1; D may be TRBD1 (6 bases). The CDR3 runs 13 residues. With 12 bases removed from V and 6 bases from J, the gap between germline ends came to 17 bases. Germline V gene data show CDR1 as KGHDR and CDR2 as SFDVKD. DNA of the CDR3: TGTGCCCCAAACCTCAGGGGTGGCAATGAGCAGTTCTTC. Its protein is CAPNLRGGNEQFF.

This clone came up once. V and J are TRBV11-2 and TRBJ1-1; D is ambiguous. Germline CDR1 reads SGHAT; CDR2 reads FQNNGV. The CDR3 totals 13 residues. V lost 1 base to trimming and J lost 7 bases, with 10 bases between them. DNA of the CDR3: TGTGCCAGCAGCTTAGGAGGGAAGATTGAAGCTTTCTTT. Its protein is CASSLGGKIEAFF.

This chain joins TRBV11-3 and TRBJ1-6; 9 nucleotides line up with TRBD1. The CDR3 is made up of 14 amino acids. V gave up 1 base and J gave up 8 bases; unmatched junction bases: 0. The germline CDR1 and CDR2 sequences are SGHNT and YENEEA. CDR3 nucleotide sequence: TGTGCCAGCAGCTTAGGGACAGGGGATTCACCCCTCCACTTT. Protein product: CASSLGTGDSPLHF.

The chain recombines TRBV4-2 with TRBJ2-3; 10 nucleotides align to TRBD2. Germline V gene data show CDR1 as LGHNA and CDR2 as YNFKEQ. The CDR3 consists of 18 residues. J was trimmed by 2 bases and V by 0 bases; bases with no gene match: 8. CDR3 sequence reads: CASSQEAWLAGATDTQYF. CDR3 coding DNA: TGTGCCAGCAGCCAAGAGGCGTGGCTAGCGGGAGCCACAGATACGCAGTATTTT.

The chain uses TRBV2 and TRBJ2-7; perhaps TRBD1 as D (5 bases). The CDR3 length is 14 residues. Trimming removed 3 bases at V and 2 bases at J, with 11 bases between. The germline V gene has CDR1 SNHLY and CDR2 FYNNEI. CDR3 DNA: TGTGCCAGCAGTGATACAGGTACCACCTACGAGCAGTACTTC. Translating gives CASSDTGTTYEQYF.

The rearrangement links TRBV30 to TRBJ1-2; no firm D call. From germline, CDR1 is GTSNPN and CDR2 SVGIG (reference sequence). The CDR3 totals 13 residues. The V end was cut by 5 bases, the J end by 1 base, with 11 bases between. The CDR3 DNA reads TGTGCCTGGCAGGCAGATAGTAACTATGGCTACACCTTC. It is translated as CAWQADSNYGYTF.

The chain carries TRBV10-3 and TRBJ1-2, with 7 bases aligning to TRBD1. CDR1 ENHRY and CDR2 SYGVKD come from the germline V gene. The CDR3 runs 15 residues. After removal of 6 bases from V and 10 bases from J, the junction contained 17 bases not matched to a gene. CDR3 DNA sequence: TGTGCCATCAGGAACCACCCCCGGGACAGCTTCGACTACACCTTC. This encodes CAIRNHPRDSFDYTF.

V usage is TRBV28 and J usage is TRBJ2-4, with D possibly TRBD2 on 6 matching bases. The CDR3 has 16 amino acids. The V end was cut by 7 bases, the J end by 0 bases, with 16 bases between. CDR1 and CDR2 (germline): MDHEN, SYDVKM. The CDR3 DNA reads as TGTGCCAGCAAGATCCTCGGGAGCTCAGCCAAAAACATTCAGTACTTC. Translated, it gives CASKILGSSAKNIQYF.